The 26 T cell receptor beta chains below were found in one sample sequenced in a study of T cells in Graves' hyperthyroidism and ophthalmopathy. Amplification yielded TCR beta CDR3 regions, with RNA transcripts as the source. The study used the HTBI primer set for a first-round RT-PCR of the TCR CDR3. A single record per CDR3 protein comes from TCRdb applying MiXCR to the multiplex PCR reads. Here the sample spans approximately 600,000 distinct CDR3 sequences, around 16% being singletons. Sample: blood. The receptors shown here come from a woman aged 30 to 39 with Graves' hyperthyroidism.

This clonotype was counted a few times. The V and J genes are TRBV6-1 and TRBJ1-1; 7 bases fit TRBD1. The CDR3 runs 15 residues. CDR1 and CDR2 (germline): MNHNS, SASEGT. With 6 bases clipped from V and 1 base from J, the junction kept 8 bases outside the gene matches. As DNA, the CDR3 is TGTGCCAGCAGCAGAGGGGACAGAAAGAACACTGAAGCTTTCTTT. Protein: CASSRGDRKNTEAFF.

The chain has TRBV29-1 and TRBJ2-1, with a possible D match to TRBD2 (6 bases). Germline CDR1 and CDR2: SQVTM and ANQGSEA. V was cut by 4 bases and J by 8 bases, with 15 bases left in between. The CDR3 is 13 residues long. CDR3 protein: CSVVRGTLDEQFF. CDR3 DNA sequence: TGCAGCGTTGTCCGCGGGACTCTGGATGAGCAGTTCTTC.

DNA of the CDR3: TGTGCCAGCAGAGCCGGGACAGGCGAAAAACTGTTTTTT. It codes for CASRAGTGEKLFF. The chain couples TRBV6-2 or TRBV6-3 to TRBJ1-4; 8 nucleotides match TRBD1. The CDR3 runs to 13 residues. Germline CDR1 and CDR2: MNHEY and SVGEGT. The V segment lost 6 bases and the J segment 8 bases; nucleotides outside the gene matches: 5.

In this sample, this clonotype turned up many times. This chain uses TRBV2 with TRBJ1-1; TRBD1 aligns across 8 bases. Germline V gene data show CDR1 as SNHLY and CDR2 as FYNNEI. V trimming: 9 bases; J trimming: 3 bases; junction bases outside the gene matches: 6. The CDR3 spans 13 residues. The CDR3 protein is CASRTGSDTEAFF. The CDR3 DNA reads as TGTGCCAGTCGGACAGGGTCAGACACTGAAGCTTTCTTT.

This clonotype was observed many times. The CDR3: CASSSTGRQPQHF. The CDR3 DNA sequence: TGTGCCAGCAGTAGTACAGGGAGGCAGCCCCAGCATTTT. The chain couples TRBV12-3 or TRBV12-4 to TRBJ1-5; weak D call: TRBD1 (6 bases). V was cut by 5 bases and J by 7 bases, with 12 bases left in between. The CDR3 has 13 amino acids.

The chain couples TRBV4-2 to TRBJ1-1; D might be TRBD1 (5 bases). The germline V gene has CDR1 LGHNA and CDR2 YNFKEQ. V was trimmed by 0 bases and J by 8 bases, leaving 7 bases between them. This CDR3 comprises 12 residues. The CDR3 is CASSQDRQEAFF. CDR3 in DNA: TGTGCCAGCAGCCAAGATAGACAGGAAGCTTTCTTT.

This clonotype was seen a handful of times. V usage is TRBV20-1 and J usage is TRBJ1-2, with TRBD1 matching over 7 bases. V lost 0 bases, J lost 0 bases, and 4 bases stayed unmatched. Germline CDR1 reads DFQATT; CDR2 reads SNEGSKA (reference sequence). The CDR3 runs to 15 residues. This chain's CDR3 is CSARDVGQTNYGYTF. CDR3 DNA sequence: TGCAGTGCTAGAGATGTGGGACAGACTAACTATGGCTACACCTTC.

The V gene is TRBV27, the J gene TRBJ2-1; 9 bases line up with TRBD2. CDR1 and CDR2 (germline): MNHEY, SMNVEV (reference sequence). The CDR3 length is 13 residues. The V and J ends lost 4 bases and 9 bases, in that order; junction bases with no gene match: 4. CDR3 bases: TGTGCCAGCAGTTCGGGACTAGCAGGTGAGCAGTTCTTC. Translating it yields CASSSGLAGEQFF.

This clonotype occurred a few times. J is TRBJ2-7 and V is TRBV30; 13 bases agree with TRBD2. From germline, CDR1 is GTSNPN and CDR2 SVGIG (reference sequence). The CDR3 runs 13 residues. V lost 3 bases, J lost 6 bases, and 2 bases stayed unmatched. The CDR3 protein is CAWRGLAGAEQYF. The CDR3 DNA follows: TGTGCCTGGAGAGGACTAGCGGGAGCCGAGCAGTACTTC. Based on the CDR3 plus reference TRBV30 and TRBJ2-7, the full variable domain is SQTIHQWPATLVQPVGSPLSLECTVEGTSNPNLYWYRQAAGRGLQLLFYSVGIGQISSEVPQNLSASRPQDRQFILSSKKLLLSDSGFYLCAWRGLAGAEQYFGPGTRLTVT.

The chain carries TRBV29-1 and TRBJ2-3, with 9 bases fitting TRBD1. The closer fit of TRBJ1-5 to the DNA end suggests the J call may be wrong. This CDR3 comprises 14 residues. Per the germline V gene, CDR1 is SQVTM and CDR2 is ANQGSEA. The CDR3 loop reads CSVERTGVTDTQHF. CDR3 DNA sequence: TGCAGCGTTGAGAGGACAGGGGTCACAGATACGCAGCATTTT.

This clonotype was recorded a few times. This chain links TRBV29-1 with TRBJ2-6; D is perhaps TRBD1 (7 bases). Trimming removed 5 bases from V and 4 bases from J, with 15 bases in between. This CDR3 has 15 residues. From germline, CDR1 is SQVTM and CDR2 ANQGSEA. The CDR3 DNA reads as TGCAGCGTTCTAGGGGGCGGGGAAGGGGCCAACGTCCTGACTTTC. The encoded protein is CSVLGGGEGANVLTF.

The V and J genes are TRBV28 and TRBJ1-4, with 7 bases lining up with TRBD1. Germline lookup yields CDR1 MDHEN and CDR2 SYDVKM. The CDR3 runs 15 residues. The V and J ends lost 5 bases and 4 bases, in that order; junction bases with no gene match: 7. The CDR3 sequence: CASSARQGSNEKLFF. In nucleotides, the CDR3 is TGTGCCAGCAGTGCCCGACAGGGAAGTAATGAAAAACTGTTTTTT.

At least ten counts were recorded for this clonotype. The V call is TRBV7-8, the J call TRBJ2-7; 12 positions agree with TRBD2. Unmatched junction bases numbered 10, after V lost 5 bases and J lost 2 bases. Germline V gene sequence: CDR1 SGHVS, CDR2 FQNEAQ. This CDR3 region has 17 residues. CDR3 in amino acids: CASSHPGLAGFAYEQYF. For the CDR3, the DNA is TGTGCCAGCAGCCATCCGGGACTAGCGGGTTTCGCCTACGAGCAGTACTTC.

V gene TRBV5-5 combines with J gene TRBJ2-2; the D is unclear. The CDR3 sequence is 15 residues long. Trimming left V 1 base short and J 1 base short, with 8 bases between. In germline, CDR1 is SGHKS, CDR2 YYEKEE (reference sequence). This chain's CDR3 is CASSLRLVNTGELFF. The CDR3 nucleotides are TGTGCCAGCAGCTTGCGACTCGTGAACACCGGGGAGCTGTTTTTT.

This clonotype was found many times. This chain connects TRBV4-3 to TRBJ2-3, with a possible D match to TRBD2 (5 bases). The CDR3 is 16 amino acids. Germline loops: CDR1 LGHNA, CDR2 YSLEER. V lost 0 bases and J lost 3, with 13 bases in between. The CDR3 sequence is CASSQDSQRTTDTQYF. The CDR3 DNA reads as TGCGCCAGCAGCCAAGATTCCCAGCGGACTACAGATACGCAGTATTTT.

This clonotype was seen a few times. The rearrangement joins TRBV6-1 to TRBJ1-2; 8 bases map to TRBD1. The CDR3 consists of 17 residues. Trimming removed 6 bases from V and 2 bases from J; junction bases left unmatched: 14. In germline, CDR1 is MNHNS, CDR2 SASEGT. The CDR3, as DNA: TGTGCCAGCAGCCTCAACTACGGACAGGGAAAGAACTATGGCTACACCTTC. Protein: CASSLNYGQGKNYGYTF.

The table lists this clonotype with a few counts. This rearrangement joins TRBV15 to TRBJ2-2, with unresolved D. This CDR3 contains 13 residues. Deletions cut 3 bases from V and 7 bases from J, with 9 bases between. Per the germline V gene, CDR1 is LNHNV and CDR2 is YYDKDF (reference sequence). CDR3 bases: TGTGCCACCAGCAGTAGGGTGGGCGGGGAGCTGTTTTTT. Translated: CATSSRVGGELFF.

This clonotype has just a few counts. The J gene is TRBJ2-7, the V gene TRBV5-1, with D possibly matching TRBD2 (7 bases). From germline, CDR1 is SGHRS and CDR2 YFSETQ. The CDR3 consists of 14 residues. The ends were cut back, 0 bases at V and 6 bases at J, with 13 bases in the middle. CDR3 loop: CASSLDREGGEQYF. The CDR3 DNA follows: TGCGCCAGCAGCTTGGACAGGGAGGGCGGCGAGCAGTACTTC.

V usage is TRBV7-6 and J usage is TRBJ2-1, with 10 bases fitting TRBD1. The germline V gene has CDR1 SGHVS and CDR2 FNYEAQ. The CDR3 spans 18 residues. After removal of 1 base from V and 4 bases from J, the junction contained 10 bases not matched to a gene. CDR3 nucleotide sequence: TGTGCCAGCAGCTTAGTGGGACCGGGACAGGGGTTTTACAATGAGCAGTTCTTC. This codes for CASSLVGPGQGFYNEQFF.

In this sample, this clonotype turned up many times. This chain uses TRBV28 with TRBJ2-4; D might be TRBD1 (6 bases). Germline assignment: CDR1 MDHEN and CDR2 SYDVKM. The CDR3 extends over 14 amino acids. Trimming took 4 bases from V and 1 from J, leaving 8 bases between them. The CDR3 DNA follows: TGTGCCAGCAGTTCCCAGGGGGCCAAAAACATTCAGTACTTC. Its protein is CASSSQGAKNIQYF.

The chain recombines TRBV11-1 with TRBJ1-1, with 10 bases lining up with TRBD1. J lost 0 bases, V lost 1 base, and 2 bases had no gene match. CDR1 is SGHAT and CDR2 is FQDESV in the germline V gene (reference sequence). The CDR3 is 16 residues long. The DNA of the CDR3 is TGTGCCAGCAGCTTAGGACAGGGGGCGATGAACACTGAAGCTTTCTTT. This translates into CASSLGQGAMNTEAFF.

The chain couples TRBV9 to TRBJ2-1; a weak D match, TRBD2 (5 bases). V gave up 0 bases and J gave up 6 bases, with 13 bases separating them. This CDR3 is 15 amino acids long. Germline CDR1 is SGDLS and CDR2 is YYNGEE. The CDR3 is CASSVGGGNGNEQFF. CDR3 coding DNA: TGTGCCAGCAGCGTAGGAGGAGGAAATGGCAATGAGCAGTTCTTC.

The rearrangement joins TRBV4-1 to TRBJ1-1, with a weak D call TRBD1 (5 bases). The V and J ends lost 0 bases and 5 bases respectively, with 16 bases between them. The CDR3 consists of 16 residues. The germline V gene has CDR1 MGHRA and CDR2 YSYEKL. The CDR3 DNA sequence: TGCGCCAGCAGCCAAGAGGGGCAGGGAAGAGATACTGAAGCTTTCTTT. Its translation is CASSQEGQGRDTEAFF.

This clonotype was detected a few times. The chain employs TRBV15 and TRBJ1-1; D call uncertain. CDR3 size: 16 residues. Germline V gives CDR1 LNHNV, CDR2 YYDKDF (reference sequence). The V gene lost 1 base and the J gene lost 1 base, with 13 bases spanning the gap. The CDR3 DNA sequence: TGTGCCACCAGCAGAGCTTTTGGAGAGCCGAACACTGAAGCTTTCTTT. Translated: CATSRAFGEPNTEAFF.

V gene TRBV6-2 or TRBV6-3 combines with J gene TRBJ2-7, with 7 positions matching TRBD2. V trimming: 5 bases; J trimming: 0 bases; junction bases outside the gene matches: 10. In germline, CDR1 is MNHEY, CDR2 SVGEGT. This CDR3 contains 16 residues. For the CDR3, the DNA is TGTGCCAGCAGTACCCTTTTAGCGGGTTCCTCCTACGAGCAGTACTTC. Amino acids: CASSTLLAGSSYEQYF.

This clonotype was seen at least ten times. This chain uses TRBV7-2 with TRBJ1-2, with D unresolved. Germline V gives CDR1 SGHTA, CDR2 FQGNSA. Trimming left V 2 bases short and J 8 bases short, with 6 bases between. The CDR3 loop spans 11 amino acids. The CDR3 nucleotides read TGTGCCAGCAGCTTACAAGAGGGCTACACCTTC. It translates to CASSLQEGYTF.